This T cell receptor beta chain emerged from a study of cytomegalovirus exposure and HLA in healthy donors. Use of 60 Vbeta and 13 Jbeta primers characterized the PCR. Some clones are missing from TCRdb's copy, which holds only in-frame ones; the method was immunoSEQ multiplex PCR. The repertoire holds tens of thousands of clones, about 80% seen once, with around 7% in the top ten. This CDR3 region has 17 residues. Looked up from germline, CDR1 is MDHEN and CDR2 is SYDVKM. V was pared by 5 bases and J by 0 bases, with 7 bases of the junction left unmatched. Sequencing was done on a sample of PBMCs. This receptor was identified in a woman aged 40 to 50 in good health and CMV-seronegative. V is TRBV28 and J is TRBJ2-4; 10 nucleotides line up with TRBD1. The CDR3 loop reads CASSGDRGNLAKNIQYF. The CDR3 region has the DNA TGTGCCAGCAGTGGGGACAGGGGAAACCTAGCCAAAAACATTCAGTACTTC.